This entry is about one T cell receptor beta chain. Its antigen remains undetermined. Base qualities are not provided; no much larger clone lies one nucleotide away. This sample was taken from a study of shared clonotypes between healthy human individuals (dated by TCRdb to between 2020 and 2021). The study in broad terms: The cohort included three men and a couple of women between 18 and 49 years of age. For each donor, CD4 naive and CD4 memory were each run on three plates, CD8 naive on two plates, and CD8 memory on one plate. Blood TCR repertoires of about five healthy adults were deeply sequenced to estimate repertoire size and the extent of clonotype sharing between individuals. Different laboratories and diverse techniques were used to prepare libraries and sequence TCR repertoires, to increase sequencing depth and limit assay-specific biases. Each donor's leukapheresis produced roughly between about 0.9 and 9.5 billion PBMCs.

Using the deep immunoSEQ assay, TCR CDR3 regions were amplified from genomic DNA by multiplex PCR. For each cell subset, the extracted genomic DNA was distributed evenly across all wells of several immunoSEQ 96-well plates, and each plate served as one replicate. For sorted subsets, roughly 0.2 ug genomic DNA, equal to some 30,000 T cell genomes, was loaded into each replicate PCR. The purified libraries were quantified using a Qubit 3.0 fluorometer, sized with a Bioanalyzer 2100, and then quantified again using the KAPA Library Quantification kit. A separate single-read 150-cycle Illumina NextSeq 550 flow cell was used to sequence each immunoSEQ 96-well plate. The study's processing was this. The immunoSEQ output contained only junctional sequences without quality scores, so filtering could not match that applied to full-length reads. To assign V/J genes and CDR3, sequences were annotated using PyIR, a Python wrapper for IgBLAST v1.9, with IMGT germline references. Reads were filtered out if the reads had weak V/J assignments (E-value above 1e-6), no CDR3, stop codons, out-of-frame junctions, or ambiguous translated residues. V3J clonotypes were defined as sequences sharing an identical inferred V gene, J gene, and CDR3 amino acid sequence. To compute the percentage overlap between repertoires, the number of shared unique clonotypes was divided by the size of the smaller repertoire. Richness of each repertoire was evaluated using RTK rarefaction, the Chao1 estimator, and Recon v2.1 estimates of unobserved clonotypes. Generation probabilities for all TCRbeta clonotypes obtained by the gDNA method from a handful of donors were computed using OLGA. This immuneACCESS table, as held by TCRdb, lists in-frame sequences with V and J called but not all clones. Of the missing ones, under half trace to an unresolved V gene in checked studies; the others have no known cause. The V and J calls and clone size are taken from that table; D and trimming were inferred from the DNA. This sample gives under 1 million clones in total; 90% to 98% of them show up just once. Of the sample, under 0.3% falls within the top ten clones.

The paper's findings and limits, for the study overall: Sampling was restricted to blood, and TCR repertoires in tissues likely differ from the TCR repertoires found in blood. Naive subsets generally had larger estimated clonotype richness than memory subsets. About 4.5% of naive CD4, 3.5% of naive CD8, around 2.3% of memory CD4, and 0.4% of memory CD8 clonotypes were shared across several donors. The genetic and exposure-history diversity represented was limited by the small number of donors. Rarefaction of sorted-subset datasets indicated incomplete sequencing despite the large sequencing depth. Pairwise subsampling indicated that sequencing depth was expected to affect the degree of clonotype sharing among donors. Compared with non-shared clonotypes, the clonotypes found in all four sorted-subset donors had higher generation probabilities.

CD8 naive samples were obtained by positive selection for CCR7 among CD45RO-negative cells, yielding a CD45RA+CCR7+ population from which TemRA cells were excluded. Donors were healthy HIV-negative adults with no recently reported acute infections or vaccinations. Every donor was a Caucasian adult living in Nashville, Tennessee, USA. Blood was obtained by leukapheresis, after which PBMCs were separated by Ficoll-Histopaque density gradient centrifugation and cryopreserved in liquid nitrogen vapor phase. Purity and quantity of every magnetically sorted T cell population were checked by analytical flow cytometry. Genomic DNA was isolated from every sorted fraction and measured by UV absorbance on a Nanodrop 2000c. Sequenced material: naive CD8+ T cells sorted from blood. The label giving this sample's cell subset or site can be read as: CD45RA+CCR7+. The clonotype was recovered from a man aged 25-45 years in good health.

The base sequence is TGTGCCATCAGTGAGACTCGGATGGCAACTAATGAAAAACTGTTTTTT. It codes for CAISETRMATNEKLFF. The V gene is TRBV10-3 and the J gene is TRBJ1-4, with an unclear D gene assignment. Taken from cysteine to phenylalanine, the CDR3 has 16 residues. CDR3 DNA only is kept here, 48 bases in frame from base 1. The germline V gene specifies ENHRY as CDR1 and SYGVKD as CDR2. The junction carries 10 bases between V and J, which are trimmed by 2 bases and 0 bases respectively.